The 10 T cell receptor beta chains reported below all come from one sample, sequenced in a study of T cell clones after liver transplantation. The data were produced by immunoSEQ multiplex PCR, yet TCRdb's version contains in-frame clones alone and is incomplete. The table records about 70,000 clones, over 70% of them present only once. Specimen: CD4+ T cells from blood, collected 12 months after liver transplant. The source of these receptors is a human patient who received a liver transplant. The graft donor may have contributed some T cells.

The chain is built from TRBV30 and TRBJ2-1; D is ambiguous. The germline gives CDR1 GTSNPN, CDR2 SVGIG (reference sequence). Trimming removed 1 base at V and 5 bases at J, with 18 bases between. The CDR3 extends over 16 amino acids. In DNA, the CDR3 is TGTGCCTGGAGTGCCCAACGAGTTTATAGGGACAATGAGCAGTTCTTC. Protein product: CAWSAQRVYRDNEQFF.

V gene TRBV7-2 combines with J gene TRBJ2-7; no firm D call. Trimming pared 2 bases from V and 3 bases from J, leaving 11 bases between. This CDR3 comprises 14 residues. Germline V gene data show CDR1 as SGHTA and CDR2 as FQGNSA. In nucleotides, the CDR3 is TGTGCCAGCAGCTTATTTATTGGGCTCTACGAGCAGTACTTC. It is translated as CASSLFIGLYEQYF.

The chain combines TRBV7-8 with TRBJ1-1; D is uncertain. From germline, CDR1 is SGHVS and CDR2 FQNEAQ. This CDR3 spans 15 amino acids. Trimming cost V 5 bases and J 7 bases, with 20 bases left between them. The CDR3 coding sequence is TGTGCCAGCAGCCCTTTTCGCGGGCAGACCAATGAAGCTTTCTTT. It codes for CASSPFRGQTNEAFF. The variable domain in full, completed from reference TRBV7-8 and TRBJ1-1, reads GAGVSQSPRYKVAKRGQDVALRCDPISGHVSLFWYQQALGQGPEFLTYFQNEAQLDKSGLPSDRFFAERPEGSVSTLKIQRTQQEDSAVYLCASSPFRGQTNEAFFGQGTRLTVV.

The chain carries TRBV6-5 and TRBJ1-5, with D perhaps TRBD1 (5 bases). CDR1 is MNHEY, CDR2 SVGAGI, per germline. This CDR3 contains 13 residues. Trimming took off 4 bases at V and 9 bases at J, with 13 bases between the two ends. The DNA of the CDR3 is TGTGCCAGCAGTTTAACCTATGGGGGGCCCCAGCATTTT. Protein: CASSLTYGGPQHF.

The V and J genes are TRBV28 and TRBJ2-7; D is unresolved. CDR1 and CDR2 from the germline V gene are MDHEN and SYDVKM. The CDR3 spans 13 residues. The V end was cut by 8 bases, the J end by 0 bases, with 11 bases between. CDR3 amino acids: CASCLNFSYEQYF. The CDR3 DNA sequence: TGTGCCAGCTGTCTTAACTTCTCCTACGAGCAGTACTTC.

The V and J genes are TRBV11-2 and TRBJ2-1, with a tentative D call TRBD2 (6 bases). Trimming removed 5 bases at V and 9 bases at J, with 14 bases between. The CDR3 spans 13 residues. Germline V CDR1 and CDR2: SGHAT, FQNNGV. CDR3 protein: CASSRLGLAEQFF. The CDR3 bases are TGTGCCAGCAGCCGACTAGGTCTTGCTGAGCAGTTCTTC. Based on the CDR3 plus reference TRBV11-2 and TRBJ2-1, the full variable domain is EAGVAQSPRYKIIEKRQSVAFWCNPISGHATLYWYQQILGQGPKLLIQFQNNGVVDDSQLPKDRFSAERLKGVDSTLKIQPAKLEDSAVYLCASSRLGLAEQFFGPGTRLTVL.

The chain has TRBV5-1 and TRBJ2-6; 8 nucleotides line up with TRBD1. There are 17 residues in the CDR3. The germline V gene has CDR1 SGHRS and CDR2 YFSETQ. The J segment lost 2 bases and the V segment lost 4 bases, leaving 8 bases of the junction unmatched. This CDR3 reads CASSLTTTGAGANVLTF. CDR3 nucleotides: TGCGCCAGCAGCCTGACAACGACAGGGGCTGGGGCCAACGTCCTGACTTTC. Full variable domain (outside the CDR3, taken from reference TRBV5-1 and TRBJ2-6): KAGVTQTPRYLIKTRGQQVTLSCSPISGHRSVSWYQQTPGQGLQFLFEYFSETQRNKGNFPGRFSGRQFSNSRSEMNVSTLELGDSALYLCASSLTTTGAGANVLTFGAGSRLTVL.

The CDR3 loop reads CASSTTGSYGYTF. In DNA form, the CDR3 reads TGTGCCAGTAGTACAACAGGGAGCTATGGCTACACCTTC. The rearrangement joins TRBV19 to TRBJ1-2; D might be TRBD1 (6 bases). In germline, CDR1 is LNHDA, CDR2 SQIVND (reference sequence). This CDR3 comprises 13 residues. The V end was cut by 4 bases, the J end by 4 bases, with 10 bases between.

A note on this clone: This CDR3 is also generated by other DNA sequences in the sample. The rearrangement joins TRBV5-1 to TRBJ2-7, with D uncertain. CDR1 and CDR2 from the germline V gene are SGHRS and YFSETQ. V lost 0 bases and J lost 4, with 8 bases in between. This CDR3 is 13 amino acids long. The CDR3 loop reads CASSLVSGYEQYF. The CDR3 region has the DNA TGCGCCAGCAGCTTGGTATCGGGTTACGAGCAGTACTTC.

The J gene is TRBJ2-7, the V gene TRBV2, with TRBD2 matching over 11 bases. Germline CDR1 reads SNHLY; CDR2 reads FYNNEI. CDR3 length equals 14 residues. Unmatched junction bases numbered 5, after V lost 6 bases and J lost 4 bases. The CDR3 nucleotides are TGTGCCAGCAGGGCGACTAGCGGGAAATACGAGCAGTACTTC. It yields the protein CASRATSGKYEQYF.